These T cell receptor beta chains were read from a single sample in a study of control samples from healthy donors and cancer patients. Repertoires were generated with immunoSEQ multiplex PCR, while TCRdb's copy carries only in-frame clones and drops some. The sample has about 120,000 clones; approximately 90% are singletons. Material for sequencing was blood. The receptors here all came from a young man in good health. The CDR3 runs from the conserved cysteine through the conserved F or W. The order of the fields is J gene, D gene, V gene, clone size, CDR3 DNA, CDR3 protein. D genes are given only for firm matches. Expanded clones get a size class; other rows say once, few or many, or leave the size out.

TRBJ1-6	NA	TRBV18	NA	TGTGCCAGCTCACCACCCTCGGCGTATAATTCACCCCTCCACTTT	CASSPPSAYNSPLHF
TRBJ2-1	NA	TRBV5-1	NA	TGCGCCAGCAGCTTGGAAGCGGTGGATGAGCAGTTCTTC	CASSLEAVDEQFF
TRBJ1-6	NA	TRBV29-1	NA	TGCAGCGTCGATCAAGGGGATAATTCACCCCTCCACTTT	CSVDQGDNSPLHF
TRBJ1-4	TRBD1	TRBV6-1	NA	TGTGCCAGCAGTGACCCGATACTCGACAGGGACAAACTGTTTTTT	CASSDPILDRDKLFF
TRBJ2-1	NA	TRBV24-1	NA	TGTGCCACCAGTGATATTCAGGGGACCTACAATGAGCAGTTCTTC	CATSDIQGTYNEQFF
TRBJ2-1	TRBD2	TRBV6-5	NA	TGTGCCAGCACTGGACGGCGGGGGAATGAGCAGTTCTTC	CASTGRRGNEQFF
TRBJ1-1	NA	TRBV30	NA	TGTGCCTGGAGTAGGGACCTGAACACTGAAGCTTTCTTT	CAWSRDLNTEAFF
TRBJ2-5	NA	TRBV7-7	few	TGTGCCAGCAGCACCGACATCGGGGAGACCCAGTACTTC	CASSTDIGETQYF
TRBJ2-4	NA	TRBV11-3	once	TGTGCCAGCAGCTTAGGTAGGGTCGAGGGCATTCAGTACTTC	CASSLGRVEGIQYF
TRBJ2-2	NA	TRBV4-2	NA	TGTGCCAGCAGCCAAGATGTAACGGTCAACACCGGGGAGCTGTTTTTT	CASSQDVTVNTGELFF
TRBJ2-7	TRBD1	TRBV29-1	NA	TGCAGCGTTGAAGGCCAGGGGGTCTACGAGCAGTACTTC	CSVEGQGVYEQYF
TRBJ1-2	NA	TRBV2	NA	TGTGCCAGCACCCGGAGTAACTATGGCTACACCTTC	CASTRSNYGYTF
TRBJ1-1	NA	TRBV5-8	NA	TGTGCCAGCAGCTTGAGCAGTGAAGCTTTCTTT	CASSLSSEAFF
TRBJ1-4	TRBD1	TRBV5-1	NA	TGCGCCAGCAGCTGGAGGGGGACAGGGACTAATGAAAAACTGTTTTTT	CASSWRGTGTNEKLFF
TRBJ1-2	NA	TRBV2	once	TGTGCCAGCAGTGAACGCGGTAGTGACTATGGCTACACCTTC	CASSERGSDYGYTF
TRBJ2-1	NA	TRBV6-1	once	TGTGCCAGCAGTGATTTGGGGGTTTCCTACAATGAGCAGTTCTTC	CASSDLGVSYNEQFF
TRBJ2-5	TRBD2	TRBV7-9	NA	TGTGCCAGCAGCCTAATAGCGGGGGGCCAAGAGACCCAGTACTTC	CASSLIAGGQETQYF
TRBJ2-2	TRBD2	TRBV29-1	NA	TGCAGCGTTGACAGCGGGGCGAACACCGGGGAGCTGTTTTTT	CSVDSGANTGELFF
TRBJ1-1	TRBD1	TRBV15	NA	TGTGCCACCAGCAGAGGTCAGGGGGTAGCTGAAGCTTTCTTT	CATSRGQGVAEAFF
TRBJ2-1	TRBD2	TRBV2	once	TGTGCCAGCAGTGAAGCGCTGGGACTAGCGGGGAGGAATGAGCAGTTCTTC	CASSEALGLAGRNEQFF
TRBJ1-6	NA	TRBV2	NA	TGTGCCAGCAGTGAAGCGCTCAGGGGATCACCCCTCCACTTT	CASSEALRGSPLHF
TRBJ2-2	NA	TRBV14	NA	TGTGCCAGCAGCCGTCTAGGGGTAACCGGGGAGCTGTTTTTT	CASSRLGVTGELFF
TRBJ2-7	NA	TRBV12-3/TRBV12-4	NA	TGTGCCAGCAGTGGAGGCTACGAGCAGTACTTC	CASSGGYEQYF
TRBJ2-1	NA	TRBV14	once	TGTGCCAGCAGCCCTTTTATGTCCAACAATGAGCAGTTCTTC	CASSPFMSNNEQFF
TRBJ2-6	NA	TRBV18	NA	TGTGCCAGCTCACCAACATACCAGAACTCTGGGGCCAACGTCCTGACTTTC	CASSPTYQNSGANVLTF
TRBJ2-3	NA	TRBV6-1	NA	TGTGCCAGCAGTGAAAACGACAAACAAGATACGCAGTATTTT	CASSENDKQDTQYF